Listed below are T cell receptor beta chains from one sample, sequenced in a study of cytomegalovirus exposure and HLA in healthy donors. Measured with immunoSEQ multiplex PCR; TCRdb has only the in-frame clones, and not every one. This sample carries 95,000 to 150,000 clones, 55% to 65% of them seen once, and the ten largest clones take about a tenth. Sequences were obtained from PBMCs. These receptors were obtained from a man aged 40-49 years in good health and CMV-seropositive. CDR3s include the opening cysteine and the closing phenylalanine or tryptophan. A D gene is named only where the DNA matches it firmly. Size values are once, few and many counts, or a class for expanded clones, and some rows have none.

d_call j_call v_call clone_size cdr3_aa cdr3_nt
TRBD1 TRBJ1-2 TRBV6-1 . CANSPDRGHGYTF TGTGCCAACTCGCCGGACAGGGGCCATGGCTACACCTTC
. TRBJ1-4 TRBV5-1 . CASSFFRATNEKLFF TGCGCCAGCAGCTTCTTCAGGGCAACTAATGAAAAACTGTTTTTT
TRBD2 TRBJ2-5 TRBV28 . CASSFLAGLETQYF TGTGCCAGCAGTTTCCTAGCGGGACTTGAGACCCAGTACTTC
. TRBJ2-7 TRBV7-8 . CASSFTGSYEQYF TGTGCCAGCAGCTTTACAGGCTCCTACGAGCAGTACTTC
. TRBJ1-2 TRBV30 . CAWGPGQNYGYTF TGTGCCTGGGGACCTGGACAAAACTATGGCTACACCTTC
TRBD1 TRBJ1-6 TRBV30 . CAWSSLDRGASPLHF TGTGCCTGGAGTTCACTTGACAGGGGCGCCTCACCCCTCCACTTT
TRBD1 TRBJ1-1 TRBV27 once CASSYGTEKNTEAFF TGTGCCAGCAGTTATGGGACAGAGAAAAACACTGAAGCTTTCTTT
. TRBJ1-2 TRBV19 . CASNRNYGYTF TGTGCCAGTAACCGGAACTATGGCTACACCTTC
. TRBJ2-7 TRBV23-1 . CASSQYRHGGLRSYEQYF TGCGCCAGCAGTCAATATCGTCATGGTGGACTTAGGTCCTACGAGCAGTACTTC
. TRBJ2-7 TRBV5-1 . CASSGGDRFGEQYF TGCGCCAGCAGTGGAGGAGACAGGTTTGGCGAGCAGTACTTC
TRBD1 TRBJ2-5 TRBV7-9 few CASSPFGQQGAGETQYF TGTGCCAGCAGCCCCTTCGGTCAACAGGGGGCCGGGGAGACCCAGTACTTC
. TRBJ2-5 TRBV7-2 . CASSLAPSTQETQYF TGTGCCAGCAGCTTAGCCCCGTCAACACAAGAGACCCAGTACTTC
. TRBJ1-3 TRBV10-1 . CASSESLSSGNTIYF TGCGCCAGCAGTGAGTCCCTAAGCTCTGGAAACACCATATATTTT
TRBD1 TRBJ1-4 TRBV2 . CASRHRGKNEKLFF TGTGCCAGCAGGCACAGGGGGAAGAATGAAAAACTGTTTTTT
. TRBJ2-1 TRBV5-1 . CASSLAEGGYSYNEQFF TGCGCCAGCAGCCTGGCGGAGGGGGGGTACTCCTACAATGAGCAGTTCTTC
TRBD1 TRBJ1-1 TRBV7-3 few CASSRTGYGTEAFF TGTGCCAGCAGCCGGACAGGGTATGGGACTGAAGCTTTCTTT
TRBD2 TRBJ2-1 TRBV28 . CASSSPGTSGHNEQFF TGTGCCAGCAGTTCCCCCGGGACTAGCGGCCACAATGAGCAGTTCTTC
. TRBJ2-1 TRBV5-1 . CASSPGYSGTYNEQFF TGCGCCAGCAGCCCCGGGTACAGCGGGACATACAATGAGCAGTTCTTC
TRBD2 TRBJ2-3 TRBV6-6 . CASSYLAGDSDTQYF TGTGCCAGCAGTTACCTAGCGGGAGACTCAGATACGCAGTATTTT
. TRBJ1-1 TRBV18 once CASSPSIGDTEAFF TGTGCCAGCTCACCCTCTATCGGTGACACTGAAGCTTTCTTT
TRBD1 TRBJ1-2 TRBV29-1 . CSVEGQPGSYTF TGCAGCGTGGAGGGACAGCCAGGGAGCTACACCTTC
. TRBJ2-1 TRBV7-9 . CASSLVSFEQFF TGTGCCAGCAGCTTAGTTAGCTTTGAGCAGTTCTTC
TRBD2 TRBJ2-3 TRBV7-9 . CASSSPGRPDTQYF TGTGCCAGCAGCTCCCCCGGGAGGCCGGATACGCAGTATTTT
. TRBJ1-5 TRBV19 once CASSIRTYGGSNQPQHF TGTGCCAGTAGTATTCGGACATACGGGGGAAGCAATCAGCCCCAGCATTTT
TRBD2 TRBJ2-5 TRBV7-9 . CASSLARTRFDETQYF TGTGCCAGCAGCTTAGCGAGGACTAGATTCGACGAGACCCAGTACTTC
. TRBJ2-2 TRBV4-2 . CASSQDLSGVWTGELFF TGTGCCAGCAGCCAAGATCTATCGGGAGTTTGGACCGGGGAGCTGTTTTTT
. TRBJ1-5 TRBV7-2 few CASSLGGGGRQPQHF TGTGCCAGCAGCTTAGGCGGGGGGGGACGCCAGCCCCAGCATTTT
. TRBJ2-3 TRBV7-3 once CASSFRRGDTQYF TGTGCCAGCAGCTTTAGGAGGGGAGATACGCAGTATTTT
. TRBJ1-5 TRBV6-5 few CASSYLRNQPQHF TGTGCCAGCAGTTACTTGCGGAATCAGCCCCAGCATTTT
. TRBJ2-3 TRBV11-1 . CASSPLLDTQYF TGTGCCAGCAGCCCTCTGTTAGATACGCAGTATTTT
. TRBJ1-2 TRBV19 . CASSPQAGNYGYTF TGTGCCAGTAGTCCCCAAGCGGGTAACTATGGCTACACCTTC
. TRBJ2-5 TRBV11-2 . CASSLGRAQYF TGTGCCAGCAGCTTAGGGCGGGCCCAGTACTTC
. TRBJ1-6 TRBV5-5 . CASTSGAGAKNSPLHF TGTGCCAGCACCTCGGGGGCGGGGGCAAAGAATTCACCCCTCCACTTT
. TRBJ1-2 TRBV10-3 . CAISDWPNYGYTF TGTGCCATCAGTGACTGGCCTAACTATGGCTACACCTTC
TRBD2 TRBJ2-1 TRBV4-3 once CASSQDRGLAGSNEQFF TGCGCCAGCAGCCAAGATCGGGGACTAGCGGGCAGCAATGAGCAGTTCTTC
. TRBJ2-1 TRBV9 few CASSPVEGPYNEQFF TGTGCCAGCAGCCCCGTGGAGGGCCCTTACAATGAGCAGTTCTTC
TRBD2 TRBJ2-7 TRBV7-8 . CASSLDKLSSRLGGGEQYF TGTGCCAGCAGCTTAGATAAGCTCAGTAGCCGATTGGGCGGGGGTGAGCAGTACTTC
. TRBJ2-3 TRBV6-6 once CASSYSRRGGTDTQYF TGTGCCAGCAGTTACTCTAGGAGGGGAGGCACAGATACGCAGTATTTT
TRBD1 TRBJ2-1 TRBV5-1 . CASSPDRGRYNEQFF TGCGCCAGCAGTCCGGACAGGGGGCGCTACAATGAGCAGTTCTTC
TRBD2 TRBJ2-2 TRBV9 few CASSSGLAENTGELFF TGTGCCAGCAGCTCCGGACTAGCGGAAAACACCGGGGAGCTGTTTTTT
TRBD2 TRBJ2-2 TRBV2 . CATTPGRETGELFF TGTGCCACCACCCCGGGGCGGGAGACCGGGGAGCTGTTTTTT
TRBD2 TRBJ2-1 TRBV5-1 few CASSLSVAGGRRDEQFF TGCGCCAGCAGCTTGAGTGTGGCGGGGGGGCGTAGGGATGAGCAGTTCTTC
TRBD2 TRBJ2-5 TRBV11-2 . CASSLVREGLVQYF TGTGCCAGCAGCTTAGTTCGGGAGGGCCTTGTCCAGTACTTC
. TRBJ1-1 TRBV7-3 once CASSLDGGDTEAFF TGTGCCAGCAGCTTGGACGGAGGGGACACTGAAGCTTTCTTT
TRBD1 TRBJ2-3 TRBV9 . CASSVRAVTGTGPTDTQYF TGTGCCAGCAGCGTAAGGGCAGTTACCGGGACAGGGCCAACAGATACGCAGTATTTT
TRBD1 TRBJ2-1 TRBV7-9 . CASSSRGQGNEQFF TGTGCCAGCAGCTCTCGGGGACAGGGGAATGAGCAGTTCTTC
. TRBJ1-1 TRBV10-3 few CAISMQVGGMNTEAFF TGTGCCATCAGTATGCAAGTTGGGGGGATGAACACTGAAGCTTTCTTT
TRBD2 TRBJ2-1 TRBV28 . CASSPSPGLADYNEQFF TGTGCCAGCAGTCCATCTCCGGGACTAGCGGACTACAATGAGCAGTTCTTC
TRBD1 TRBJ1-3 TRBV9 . CASSATGTGGSGNTIYF TGTGCCAGCAGCGCCACCGGGACAGGGGGCTCTGGAAACACCATATATTTT
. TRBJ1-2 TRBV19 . CASSVNRAGYTF TGTGCCAGTAGTGTAAACAGGGCTGGCTACACCTTC
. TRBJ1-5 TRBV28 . CASSSANRNQPQHF TGTGCCAGCAGTTCTGCGAATCGTAATCAGCCCCAGCATTTT
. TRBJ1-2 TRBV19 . CASSLTGLDSLYGYTF TGTGCCAGTAGTCTTACAGGGTTAGACTCACTATATGGCTACACCTTC
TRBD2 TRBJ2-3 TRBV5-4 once CASSPPLAGGRNTQYF TGTGCCAGCAGCCCTCCGTTAGCGGGGGGGCGGAATACGCAGTATTTT
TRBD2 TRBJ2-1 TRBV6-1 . CASSPLAGGGEQFF TGTGCCAGCAGCCCACTAGCGGGAGGGGGTGAGCAGTTCTTC
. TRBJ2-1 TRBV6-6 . CASRRTYSYNEQFF TGTGCCAGCCGCCGTACTTACTCCTACAATGAGCAGTTCTTC